The sequence of this T cell receptor beta chain was determined in a study of blood T cell repertoires in COVID-19. In the study overall: Samples of COVID-19 (acute and convalescent) were obtained from the United States, Italy and Spain. PBMCs, B-cell-depleted T cells, or T cells provided the cDNA or gDNA that made up the material.

This CDR3 spans 14 amino acids. CDR1 is KGHSH, CDR2 LQKENI, per germline. Trimming shortened V by 3 bases and J by 12 bases, and 18 bases separated the two germline ends. In the original workflow: Amplification with reference gene primers provided the estimates of nucleated cell counts. Measured with immunoSEQ multiplex PCR; TCRdb has only the in-frame clones, and not every one. That table gives V, J and clone size, and the DNA gave D and trimming. The table has about 41,000 clones, around four fifths seen once. This receptor was identified in a woman aged 80 or over with active or convalescent COVID-19. Sequences were obtained from peripheral blood. The J gene is TRBJ2-1, the V gene TRBV18; D is perhaps TRBD2 (5 bases). CDR3 amino acids: CASSPQTKTMTQFF. Written as DNA, the CDR3 is TGTGCCAGCTCACCCCAGACTAAAACAATGACGCAGTTCTTC. The full variable domain, in which reference TRBV18 and TRBJ2-1 provide the parts outside the CDR3, is NAGVMQNPRHLVRRRGQEARLRCSPMKGHSHVYWYRQLPEEGLKFMVYLQKENIIDESGMPKERFSAEFPKEGPSILRIQQVVRGDSAAYFCASSPQTKTMTQFFGPGTRLTVL.